Presented here are 25 T cell receptor beta chains from one specimen sequenced in a study of blood T cell repertoires in COVID-19 (dated by TCRdb to about 2020). To prepare the library, the immunoSEQ multiplex PCR assay was applied. TCRdb re-hosts the immuneACCESS table, in-frame sequences only. Its copies lack some clones; in the studies checked, an unresolved V gene accounts for under half of them, and the cause for the rest is not known. This sample comprises approximately 470,000 clones, 70% to 90% of them detected only once. The ten largest clonotypes hold about 3% of the sample. The material sequenced was peripheral blood. The receptors originated from a human donor in a cohort sampled during active COVID-19.

This chain links TRBV30 with TRBJ1-1; 7 bases agree with TRBD1. After removal of 0 bases from V and 2 bases from J, the junction contained 12 bases not matched to a gene. The CDR3 sequence is 17 residues long. The germline CDR1 and CDR2 sequences are GTSNPN and SVGIG (reference sequence). The CDR3 DNA reads TGTGCCTGGAGTGTAATACGACAGGGACGGGGAAACACTGAAGCTTTCTTT. Translated, it gives CAWSVIRQGRGNTEAFF. Full variable domain (rest looked up from reference TRBV30 and TRBJ1-1): SQTIHQWPATLVQPVGSPLSLECTVEGTSNPNLYWYRQAAGRGLQLLFYSVGIGQISSEVPQNLSASRPQDRQFILSSKKLLLSDSGFYLCAWSVIRQGRGNTEAFFGQGTRLTVV.

This clone was seen a handful of times. The chain uses TRBV20-1 and TRBJ1-2; 7 positions match TRBD1. Germline-derived CDR1 and CDR2 are DFQATT and SNEGSKA (reference sequence). V trimming: 3 bases; J trimming: 5 bases; junction bases outside the gene matches: 6. The CDR3 runs 13 residues. The CDR3 loop reads CSASRDSKYGYTF. DNA of the CDR3: TGCAGTGCTAGTCGGGACAGCAAGTATGGCTACACCTTC.

This chain uses TRBV19 with TRBJ1-2; possibly TRBD1 for D (6 bases). The length of the CDR3 is 14 residues. Germline V CDR1 and CDR2: LNHDA, SQIVND (reference sequence). Trimming removed 1 base from V and 5 bases from J, with 11 bases in between. This CDR3 reads CASSIGTVLYGYTF. The CDR3 DNA is TGTGCCAGTAGTATAGGGACAGTTCTATATGGCTACACCTTC. Looking up the rest from reference TRBV19 and TRBJ1-2 gives the full variable domain: DGGITQSPKYLFRKEGQNVTLSCEQNLNHDAMYWYRQDPGQGLRLIYYSQIVNDFQKGDIAEGYSVSREKKESFPLTVTSAQKNPTAFYLCASSIGTVLYGYTFGSGTRLTVV.

V gene TRBV28 combines with J gene TRBJ1-1; maybe TRBD1 (6 bases). CDR1 is MDHEN, CDR2 SYDVKM, per germline. Trimming cost V 2 bases and J 3 bases, with 10 bases left between them. The CDR3 spans 14 residues. The CDR3 bases are TGTGCCAGCAGTTTACAGGGGCGAGACACTGAAGCTTTCTTT. Residues: CASSLQGRDTEAFF.

The genes are TRBV9 and TRBJ2-2; 8 bases agree with TRBD2. The CDR3 is 14 residues long. CDR1 is SGDLS and CDR2 is YYNGEE in the germline V gene. The V and J ends lost 5 bases and 5 bases, in that order; junction bases with no gene match: 5. The CDR3 spells CASRRTSRTGELFF. CDR3 nucleotide sequence: TGTGCCAGCAGGAGGACTAGCAGAACCGGGGAGCTGTTTTTT.

V and J are TRBV7-2 and TRBJ2-3; TRBD2 matches at 12 bases. V shed 3 bases, J shed 10 bases, and the junction held 11 bases outside the gene matches. Germline V gene lookup returns CDR1 SGHTA and CDR2 FQGNSA. The CDR3 spans 16 residues. The CDR3 nucleotides are TGTGCCAGCAGCTTGAGGACTAGCGGGATGGTCGAGGCGCAGTATTTT. The encoded protein is CASSLRTSGMVEAQYF.

CDR3 DNA: TGTGCCAGTAGACCCCAGACAGGGAGATTCACAGATACGCAGTATTTT. Amino acids: CASRPQTGRFTDTQYF. The gene calls are TRBV19 and TRBJ2-3; 7 nucleotides line up with TRBD1. After removal of 6 bases from V and 2 bases from J, the junction contained 11 bases not matched to a gene. CDR3 length: 16 residues. Germline CDR1 and CDR2: LNHDA and SQIVND (reference sequence).

The rearrangement links TRBV3-1 (or the pseudogene TRBV3-2) to TRBJ1-3; D gene unclear. Trimming left V 4 bases short and J 9 bases short, with 16 bases between. The V gene's germline CDR1 is LGHDT and CDR2 YNNKEL (reference sequence). The CDR3 loop spans 14 amino acids. CDR3 region: CASSPSVLGGTIYF. The CDR3 nucleotides are TGTGCCAGCAGCCCCTCAGTGCTCGGAGGCACCATATATTTT.

The chain has TRBV30 and TRBJ2-2; maybe TRBD2 (6 bases). V was trimmed by 0 bases and J by 5 bases, leaving 19 bases between them. Germline CDR1 reads GTSNPN; CDR2 reads SVGIG (reference sequence). This CDR3 spans 17 amino acids. The CDR3 loop reads CAWSVGNPGSGTGELFF. Written as DNA, the CDR3 is TGTGCCTGGAGTGTAGGAAATCCCGGGAGTGGAACCGGGGAGCTGTTTTTT.

The chain couples TRBV5-1 to TRBJ2-2; tentative D call: TRBD1 (7 bases). The CDR3 is 20 residues long. Germline lookup yields CDR1 SGHRS and CDR2 YFSETQ. With 5 bases removed from V and 6 bases from J, the gap between germline ends came to 32 bases. CDR3 amino acids: CASRKNSDRQTGSGAGELFF. DNA of the CDR3: TGCGCCAGCAGAAAAAACTCGGACAGGCAAACGGGGTCGGGGGCCGGGGAGCTGTTTTTT.

This clone was counted once. The rearrangement links TRBV4-2 to TRBJ2-5, with 10 bases matching TRBD2. CDR1 is LGHNA and CDR2 is YNFKEQ in the germline V gene. The CDR3 spans 16 residues. The V gene end was trimmed by 6 bases and the J gene end by 5 bases; junction bases not matched to a gene: 12. Here the CDR3 DNA reads TGTGCCAGCAGTCCTATGAGCGGGAGGGCCTGGGAGACCCAGTACTTC. Its translation: CASSPMSGRAWETQYF.

This CDR3 is CSASSQTNYGYTF. In DNA, the CDR3 is TGCAGTGCTAGTTCACAGACTAACTATGGCTACACCTTC. The chain combines TRBV20-1 with TRBJ1-2, with D hard to call. Per germline, CDR1 DFQATT and CDR2 SNEGSKA (reference sequence). The CDR3 spans 13 residues. The V and J ends lost 3 bases and 0 bases respectively, with 8 bases between them.

The V gene is TRBV3-1 (or the pseudogene TRBV3-2), the J gene TRBJ2-3, with 11 nucleotides matching TRBD1. The CDR3 length is 16 residues. Trimming took 0 bases from V and 7 from J; bases not matched to a gene: 6. In germline, CDR1 is LGHDT, CDR2 YNNKEL (reference sequence). The CDR3 here is CASSQDRTGGRNTQYF. Written as DNA, the CDR3 is TGTGCCAGCAGCCAAGATCGGACAGGGGGCAGAAATACGCAGTATTTT.

The chain uses TRBV6-5 and TRBJ2-7; 8 bases align to TRBD1. The CDR3 contains 15 residues. CDR1 is MNHEY and CDR2 is SVGAGI in the germline V gene. J gave up 7 bases and V 0 bases, and 8 bases lay outside the gene matches. This CDR3 reads CASSYSRGRQGEQYF. DNA for the CDR3: TGTGCCAGCAGTTACTCGAGAGGGAGACAGGGGGAGCAGTACTTC.

The V gene is TRBV29-1, the J gene TRBJ2-1; the match to TRBD2 covers 9 bases. J was trimmed by 12 bases and V by 3 bases; bases with no gene match: 15. Germline CDR1 is SQVTM and CDR2 is ANQGSEA. The CDR3 is made up of 15 amino acids. CDR3 amino acids: CSVDFFRLAENGQFF. The CDR3 DNA reads TGCAGCGTTGATTTCTTCCGACTAGCGGAGAACGGGCAGTTCTTC.

This chain connects TRBV7-3 to TRBJ2-2; D is perhaps TRBD1 (5 bases). This CDR3 is built from 15 residues. The germline CDR1 and CDR2 sequences are SGHTA and FQGTGA. Trimming took 5 bases from V and 1 from J, leaving 11 bases between them. CDR3 loop: CASSTLGRNTGELFF. The DNA for the CDR3 is TGTGCCAGCAGCACCCTGGGGCGGAACACCGGGGAGCTGTTTTTT.

This chain links TRBV9 with TRBJ1-1; TRBD1 is a possible D gene (5 bases). Trimming pared 0 bases from V and 1 base from J, leaving 13 bases between. Germline loops: CDR1 SGDLS, CDR2 YYNGEE. The CDR3 extends over 16 amino acids. The CDR3: CASSVASAGSNTEAFF. For the CDR3, the DNA is TGTGCCAGCAGCGTAGCTAGTGCAGGGTCGAACACTGAAGCTTTCTTT.

The chain has TRBV4-1 and TRBJ2-1, with D perhaps TRBD2 (6 bases). V lost 5 bases to trimming and J lost 4 bases, with 9 bases between them. The length of the CDR3 is 13 residues. Looked up from germline, CDR1 is MGHRA and CDR2 is YSYEKL. The CDR3 spells CASSGGVYNEQFF. The CDR3 nucleotides read TGCGCCAGCAGCGGCGGGGTATACAATGAGCAGTTCTTC.

A few counts support this clone. V is TRBV5-1 and J is TRBJ2-3, with 10 bases lining up with TRBD2. This CDR3 region has 17 residues. The V and J ends lost 1 base and 3 bases, in that order; junction bases with no gene match: 8. The germline CDR1 and CDR2 sequences are SGHRS and YFSETQ. The CDR3 spells CASSLSSGRPRTDTQYF. CDR3 nucleotides: TGCGCCAGCAGCTTGAGTAGCGGGAGGCCGAGGACAGATACGCAGTATTTT.

V is TRBV5-1 and J is TRBJ2-1, with 11 bases matching TRBD2. V shed 3 bases and J 0 bases; nucleotides not matched to a gene: 8. The CDR3 covers 18 residues. Germline lookup yields CDR1 SGHRS and CDR2 YFSETQ. The CDR3 region has the DNA TGCGCCAGCAGCTGGGGACTAGCGGTTCACGGCTCCTACAATGAGCAGTTCTTC. It encodes CASSWGLAVHGSYNEQFF. Combining the CDR3 with reference TRBV5-1 and TRBJ2-1 gives the whole variable domain KAGVTQTPRYLIKTRGQQVTLSCSPISGHRSVSWYQQTPGQGLQFLFEYFSETQRNKGNFPGRFSGRQFSNSRSEMNVSTLELGDSALYLCASSWGLAVHGSYNEQFFGPGTRLTVL.

V gene TRBV4-2 combines with J gene TRBJ2-4, with TRBD2 matching 9 bases. V trimming: 0 bases; J trimming: 4 bases; junction bases outside the gene matches: 10. Per germline, CDR1 LGHNA and CDR2 YNFKEQ. This CDR3 has 18 residues. CDR3 nucleotides: TGTGCCAGCAGCCAAGATCAGGTAGCGGGAGTATATAAAAACATTCAGTACTTC. Its protein product is CASSQDQVAGVYKNIQYF.

The chain recombines TRBV3-1 (or the pseudogene TRBV3-2) with TRBJ1-3, with D possibly matching TRBD1 (5 bases). CDR3 length equals 16 residues. The germline V gene encodes CDR1 LGHDT and CDR2 YNNKEL (reference sequence). The germline V and J ends were trimmed by 1 base and 3 bases, with 13 bases remaining between them. The CDR3 DNA sequence: TGTGCCAGCAGCCAAGCTTATCGGGGGGGTGGAAACACCATATATTTT. This translates into CASSQAYRGGGNTIYF.

This clone was observed a few times. The rearrangement joins TRBV11-3 to TRBJ2-1; the match to TRBD1 covers 9 bases. The CDR3 has 14 amino acids. Trimming took 3 bases from V and 9 from J; bases not matched to a gene: 6. Germline V lookup: CDR1 SGHNT, CDR2 YENEEA. CDR3 in DNA: TGTGCCAGCAGCTTGGGACAGGGTAACGTTGAGCAGTTCTTC. Residues: CASSLGQGNVEQFF.

The CDR3 reads CASSLRVETEAFF. The CDR3 bases are TGTGCCAGCAGTTTACGGGTAGAGACTGAAGCTTTCTTT. The chain couples TRBV28 to TRBJ1-1; D remains ambiguous. CDR1 MDHEN and CDR2 SYDVKM come from the germline V gene. The V end lost 2 bases, the J end lost 5 bases, and 9 bases lay between the germline ends. The CDR3 length is 13 residues.

The genes are TRBV27 and TRBJ1-2; D ambiguous. CDR1 and CDR2 from the germline V gene are MNHEY and SMNVEV (reference sequence). V was clipped by 0 bases and J by 0 bases, with 8 bases between them. The CDR3 consists of 15 residues. As DNA, the CDR3 is TGTGCCAGCAGTTTATCTTTACAAGCTAACTATGGCTACACCTTC. Translating it yields CASSLSLQANYGYTF.